This record concerns one TCR beta chain sequence. Antigen unknown. Constant-segment primers served in 5'RACE that generated TCR alpha and TCR beta cDNA libraries bearing sample barcodes and UMIs. TCRdb re-derived calls from the 5' RACE reads in MiXCR, one entry per CDR3 protein. The table records tens of thousands of distinct CDR3 sequences, 20% to 25% of them present only once. This record comes from a study of T-cell memory formation after mild COVID-19. The V gene lost 4 bases and the J gene lost 4 bases, with 18 bases spanning the gap. This CDR3 region has 16 residues. CDR1 SGHRS and CDR2 YFSETQ come from the germline V gene. Study-wide results and limits: Researchers report contracting CD4+ clones mostly in CM and EM, with CD8+ clones in EMRA. Clones contracting across day 15 to 85 had a balanced CD4/CD8 profile; later expanding clones leaned CD4+. Memory from before infection featured some responding clones, which suggests cross-reactive memory joined.

The V call is TRBV5-1, the J call TRBJ2-1, with D tentatively TRBD2 (6 bases). This TCR came from an adult who had mild COVID-19 (a few samples of this study predate the infection). Cell type and time point are not known. Sequencing was done on a sample of PBMCs or a T cell subset sorted from them (not recorded which). The CDR3 DNA is TGCGCCAGCAGCGCCGGTTGGGCGGGGCAATACAATGAGCAGTTCTTC. As protein: CASSAGWAGQYNEQFF.